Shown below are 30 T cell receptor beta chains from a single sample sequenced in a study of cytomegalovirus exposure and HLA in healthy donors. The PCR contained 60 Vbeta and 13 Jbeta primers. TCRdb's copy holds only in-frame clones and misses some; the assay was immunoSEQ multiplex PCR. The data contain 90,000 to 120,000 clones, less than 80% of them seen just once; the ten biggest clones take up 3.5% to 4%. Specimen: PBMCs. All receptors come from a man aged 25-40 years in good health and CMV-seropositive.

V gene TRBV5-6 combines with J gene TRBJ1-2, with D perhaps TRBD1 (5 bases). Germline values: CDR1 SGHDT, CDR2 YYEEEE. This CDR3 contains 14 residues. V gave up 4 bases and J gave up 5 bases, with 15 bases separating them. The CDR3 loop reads CASSLTGDEYGYTF. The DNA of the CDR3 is TGTGCCAGCAGCCTGACGGGGGATGAGTATGGCTACACCTTC.

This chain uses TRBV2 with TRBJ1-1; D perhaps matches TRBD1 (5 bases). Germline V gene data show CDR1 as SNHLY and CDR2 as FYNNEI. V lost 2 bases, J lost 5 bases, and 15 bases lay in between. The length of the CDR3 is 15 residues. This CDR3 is CASSESSIRGTEAFF. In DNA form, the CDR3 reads TGTGCCAGCAGTGAAAGTTCCATTCGGGGGACTGAAGCTTTCTTT.

CDR3 sequence reads: CASSPPSTGTYNEQFF. CDR3 nucleotide sequence: TGTGCCAGCTCACCACCGTCGACAGGTACCTACAATGAGCAGTTCTTC. The V call is TRBV18, the J call TRBJ2-1, with TRBD1 as a possible D gene (6 bases). Trimming removed 0 bases at V and 2 bases at J, with 11 bases between. The CDR3 extends over 16 amino acids. The germline gives CDR1 KGHSH, CDR2 LQKENI.

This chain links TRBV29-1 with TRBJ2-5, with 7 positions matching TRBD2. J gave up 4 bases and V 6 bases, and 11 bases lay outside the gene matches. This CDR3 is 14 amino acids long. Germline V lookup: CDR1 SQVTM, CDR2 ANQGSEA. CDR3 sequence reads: CSVSRDYGGETQYF. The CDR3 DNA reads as TGCAGCGTCTCCCGGGACTACGGGGGAGAGACCCAGTACTTC.

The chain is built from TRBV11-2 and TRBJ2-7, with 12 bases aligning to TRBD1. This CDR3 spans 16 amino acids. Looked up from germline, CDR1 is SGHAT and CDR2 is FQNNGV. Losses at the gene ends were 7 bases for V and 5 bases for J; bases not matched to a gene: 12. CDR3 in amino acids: CASTTLTGTGGHEQYF. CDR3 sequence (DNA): TGTGCCAGCACGACTTTAACCGGGACAGGGGGCCACGAGCAGTACTTC. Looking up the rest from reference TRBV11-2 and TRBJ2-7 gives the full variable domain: EAGVAQSPRYKIIEKRQSVAFWCNPISGHATLYWYQQILGQGPKLLIQFQNNGVVDDSQLPKDRFSAERLKGVDSTLKIQPAKLEDSAVYLCASTTLTGTGGHEQYFGPGTRLTVT.

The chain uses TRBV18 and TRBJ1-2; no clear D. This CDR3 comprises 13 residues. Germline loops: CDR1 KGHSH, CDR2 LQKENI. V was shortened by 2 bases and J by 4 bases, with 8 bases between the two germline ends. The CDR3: CASSPGEAYGYTF. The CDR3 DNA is TGTGCCAGCTCACCAGGGGAGGCCTATGGCTACACCTTC. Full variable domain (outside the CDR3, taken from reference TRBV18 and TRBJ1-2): NAGVMQNPRHLVRRRGQEARLRCSPMKGHSHVYWYRQLPEEGLKFMVYLQKENIIDESGMPKERFSAEFPKEGPSILRIQQVVRGDSAAYFCASSPGEAYGYTFGSGTRLTVV.

CDR3 amino acids: CASSLVSGSSYEQYF. The CDR3 DNA follows: TGTGCCAGCAGCTTAGTTTCCGGGAGCTCCTACGAGCAGTACTTC. The genes are TRBV11-3 and TRBJ2-7; a weak D match, TRBD2 (6 bases). V lost 1 base to trimming and J lost 0 bases, with 10 bases between them. The CDR3 runs 15 residues. Germline CDR1 SGHNT, CDR2 YENEEA.

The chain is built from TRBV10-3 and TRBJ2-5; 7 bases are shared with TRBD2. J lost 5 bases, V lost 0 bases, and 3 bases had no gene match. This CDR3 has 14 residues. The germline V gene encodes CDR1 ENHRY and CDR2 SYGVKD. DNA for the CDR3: TGTGCCATCAGTGAGTCGTCTAGCGGCGAGACCCAGTACTTC. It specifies CAISESSSGETQYF.

DNA of the CDR3: TGTGCCAGCAGCCAAGGACTACAGGGACGGAACACTGAAGCTTTCTTT. It translates to CASSQGLQGRNTEAFF. This chain links TRBV14 with TRBJ1-1; tentative D call: TRBD1 (6 bases). CDR3 length equals 16 residues. V was trimmed by 1 base and J by 1 base, leaving 13 bases between them. The germline gives CDR1 SGHDN, CDR2 FVKESK. Full variable domain (remainder filled in from reference TRBV14 and TRBJ1-1): EAGVTQFPSHSVIEKGQTVTLRCDPISGHDNLYWYRRVMGKEIKFLLHFVKESKQDESGMPNNRFLAERTGGTYSTLKVQPAELEDSGVYFCASSQGLQGRNTEAFFGQGTRLTVV.

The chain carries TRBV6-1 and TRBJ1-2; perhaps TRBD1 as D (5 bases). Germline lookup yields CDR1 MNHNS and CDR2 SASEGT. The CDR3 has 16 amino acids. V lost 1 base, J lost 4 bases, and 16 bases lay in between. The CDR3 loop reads CASSEGTRLGVYGYTF. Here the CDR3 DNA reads TGTGCCAGCAGTGAAGGTACTCGGTTAGGGGTCTATGGCTACACCTTC.

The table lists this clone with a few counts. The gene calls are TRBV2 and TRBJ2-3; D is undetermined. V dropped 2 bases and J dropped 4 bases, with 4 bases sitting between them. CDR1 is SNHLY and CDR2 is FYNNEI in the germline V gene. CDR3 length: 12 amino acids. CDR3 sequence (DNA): TGTGCCAGCAGTGAATATGCAGATACGCAGTATTTT. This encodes CASSEYADTQYF.

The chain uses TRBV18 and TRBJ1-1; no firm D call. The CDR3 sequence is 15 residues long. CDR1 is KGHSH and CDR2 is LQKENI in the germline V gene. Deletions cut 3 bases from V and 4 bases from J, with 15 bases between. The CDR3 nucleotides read TGTGCCAGCTCACCCAAGTCCGTTCCCGGCACTGAAGCTTTCTTT. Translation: CASSPKSVPGTEAFF.

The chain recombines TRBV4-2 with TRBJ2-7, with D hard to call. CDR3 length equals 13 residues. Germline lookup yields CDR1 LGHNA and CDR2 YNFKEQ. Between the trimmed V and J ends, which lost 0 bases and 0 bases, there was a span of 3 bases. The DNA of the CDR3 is TGTGCCAGCAGCCAAGACTACTCCTACGAGCAGTACTTC. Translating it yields CASSQDYSYEQYF.

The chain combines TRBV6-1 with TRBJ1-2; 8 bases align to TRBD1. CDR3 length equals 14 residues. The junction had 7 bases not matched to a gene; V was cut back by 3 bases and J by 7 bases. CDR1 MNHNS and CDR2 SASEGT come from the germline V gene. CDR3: CASSEVAQGVGYTF. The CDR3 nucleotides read TGTGCCAGCAGTGAGGTTGCACAGGGGGTTGGCTACACCTTC.

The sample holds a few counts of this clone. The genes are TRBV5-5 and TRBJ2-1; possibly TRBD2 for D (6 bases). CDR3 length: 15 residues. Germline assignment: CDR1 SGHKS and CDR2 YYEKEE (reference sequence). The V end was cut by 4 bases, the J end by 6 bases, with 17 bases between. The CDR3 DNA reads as TGTGCCAGCAGCCTATCGGGACTCCTGAGCAATGAGCAGTTCTTC. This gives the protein CASSLSGLLSNEQFF.

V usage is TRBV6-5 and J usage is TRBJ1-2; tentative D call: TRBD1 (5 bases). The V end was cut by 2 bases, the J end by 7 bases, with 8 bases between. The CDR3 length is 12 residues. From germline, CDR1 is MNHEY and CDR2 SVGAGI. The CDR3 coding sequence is TGTGCCAGCAGTTACACCAGGGTTGGCTACACCTTC. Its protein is CASSYTRVGYTF.

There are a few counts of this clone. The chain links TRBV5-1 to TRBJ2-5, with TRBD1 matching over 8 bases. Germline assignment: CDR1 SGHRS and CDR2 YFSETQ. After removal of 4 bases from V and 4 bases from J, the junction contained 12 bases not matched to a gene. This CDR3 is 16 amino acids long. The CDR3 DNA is TGCGCCAGCAGCGGGACAGGTCGCACCGCGGGAGAGACCCAGTACTTC. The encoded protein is CASSGTGRTAGETQYF.

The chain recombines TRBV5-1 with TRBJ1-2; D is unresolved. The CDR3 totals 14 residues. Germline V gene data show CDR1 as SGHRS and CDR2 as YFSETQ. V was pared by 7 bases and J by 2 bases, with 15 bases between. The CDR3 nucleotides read TGCGCCAGCGCAACGACGACGGGGAACTATGGCTACACCTTC. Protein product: CASATTTGNYGYTF.

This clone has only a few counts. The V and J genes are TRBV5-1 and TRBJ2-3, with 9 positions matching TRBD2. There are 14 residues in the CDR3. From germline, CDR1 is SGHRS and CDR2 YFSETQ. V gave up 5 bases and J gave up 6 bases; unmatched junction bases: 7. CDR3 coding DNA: TGCGCCAGCAGTCCTAGCGGGATGCCGGATACGCAGTATTTT. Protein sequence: CASSPSGMPDTQYF.

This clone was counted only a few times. The CDR3 here is CASSAGGASNSPLHF. The CDR3 DNA is TGTGCCAGCTCTGCGGGGGGGGCGAGTAATTCACCCCTCCACTTT. V gene TRBV18 combines with J gene TRBJ1-6, with a possible D match to TRBD1 (6 bases). In germline, CDR1 is KGHSH, CDR2 LQKENI. The CDR3 runs to 15 residues. V was cut by 6 bases and J by 6 bases, with 15 bases left in between.

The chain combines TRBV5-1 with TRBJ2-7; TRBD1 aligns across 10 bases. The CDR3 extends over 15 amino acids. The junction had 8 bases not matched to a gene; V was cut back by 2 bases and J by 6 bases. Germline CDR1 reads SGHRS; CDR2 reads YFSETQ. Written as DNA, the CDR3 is TGCGCCAGCAGCTTCTCCGGGACAGGGGAAGGCGAGCAGTACTTC. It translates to CASSFSGTGEGEQYF.

This chain's CDR3 is CASSQVAGGYNEQFF. The CDR3 bases are TGCGCCAGCAGCCAAGTAGCGGGGGGGTACAATGAGCAGTTCTTC. The chain has TRBV4-1 and TRBJ2-1; 11 bases are shared with TRBD2. With V trimmed by 1 base and J by 4 bases, 0 bases remained unmatched. CDR3 length: 15 residues. CDR1 and CDR2 from the germline V gene are MGHRA and YSYEKL.

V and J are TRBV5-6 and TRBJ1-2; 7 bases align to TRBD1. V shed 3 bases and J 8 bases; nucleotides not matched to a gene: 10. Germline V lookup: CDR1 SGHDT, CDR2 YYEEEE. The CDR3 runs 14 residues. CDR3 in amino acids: CASSSRQGYEGYTF. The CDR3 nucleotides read TGTGCCAGCAGCTCCCGACAGGGTTACGAGGGCTACACCTTC. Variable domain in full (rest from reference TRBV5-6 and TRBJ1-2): DAGVTQSPTHLIKTRGQQVTLRCSPKSGHDTVSWYQQALGQGPQFIFQYYEEEERQRGNFPDRFSGHQFPNYSSELNVNALLLGDSALYLCASSSRQGYEGYTFGSGTRLTVV.

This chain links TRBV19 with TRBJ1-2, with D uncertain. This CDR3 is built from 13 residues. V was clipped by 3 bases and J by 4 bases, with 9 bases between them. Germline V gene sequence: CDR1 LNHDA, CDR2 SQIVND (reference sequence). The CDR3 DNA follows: TGTGCCAGTAGTATCGGGGTAGGCTATGGCTACACCTTC. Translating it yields CASSIGVGYGYTF.

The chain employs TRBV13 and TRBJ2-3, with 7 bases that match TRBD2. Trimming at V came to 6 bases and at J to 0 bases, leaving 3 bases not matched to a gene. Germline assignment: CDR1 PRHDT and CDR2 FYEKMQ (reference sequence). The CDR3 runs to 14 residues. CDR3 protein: CASSRGESTDTQYF. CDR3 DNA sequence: TGTGCCAGCAGTCGGGGGGAGAGCACAGATACGCAGTATTTT. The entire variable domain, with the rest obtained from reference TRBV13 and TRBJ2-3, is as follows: AAGVIQSPRHLIKEKRETATLKCYPIPRHDTVYWYQQGPGQDPQFLISFYEKMQSDKGSIPDRFSAQQFSDYHSELNMSSLELGDSALYFCASSRGESTDTQYFGPGTRLTVL.

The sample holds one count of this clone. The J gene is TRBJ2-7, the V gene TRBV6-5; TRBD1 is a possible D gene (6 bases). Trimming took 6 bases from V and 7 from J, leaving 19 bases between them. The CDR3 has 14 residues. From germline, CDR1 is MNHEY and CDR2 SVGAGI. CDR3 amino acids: CASSPLAARGEQYF. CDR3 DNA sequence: TGTGCCAGCAGCCCCCTTGCTGCTAGGGGGGAGCAGTACTTC.

This CDR3 is CASSFTSSSYGYTF. For the CDR3, the DNA is TGTGCCAGCAGCTTTACCAGTTCTAGCTATGGCTACACCTTC. This chain links TRBV11-3 with TRBJ1-2; D is unclear. Germline CDR1 and CDR2: SGHNT and YENEEA. The V end lost 3 bases, the J end lost 4 bases, and 12 bases lay between the germline ends. This CDR3 comprises 14 residues.

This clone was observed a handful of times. The CDR3 is CASTDSIFQPQHF. In nucleotides, the CDR3 is TGTGCCAGTACTGACAGTATTTTTCAGCCCCAGCATTTT. The V and J genes are TRBV19 and TRBJ1-5; D perhaps matches TRBD1 (5 bases). The CDR3 covers 13 residues. V was pared by 7 bases and J by 6 bases, with 13 bases between. Germline lookup yields CDR1 LNHDA and CDR2 SQIVND (reference sequence).

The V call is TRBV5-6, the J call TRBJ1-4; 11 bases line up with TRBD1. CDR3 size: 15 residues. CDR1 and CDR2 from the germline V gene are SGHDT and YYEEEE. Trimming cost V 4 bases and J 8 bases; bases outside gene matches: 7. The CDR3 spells CASSNPGQGVEKLFF. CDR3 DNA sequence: TGTGCCAGCAGCAATCCGGGACAGGGGGTGGAAAAACTGTTTTTT. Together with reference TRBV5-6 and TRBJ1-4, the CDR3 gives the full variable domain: DAGVTQSPTHLIKTRGQQVTLRCSPKSGHDTVSWYQQALGQGPQFIFQYYEEEERQRGNFPDRFSGHQFPNYSSELNVNALLLGDSALYLCASSNPGQGVEKLFFGSGTQLSVL.

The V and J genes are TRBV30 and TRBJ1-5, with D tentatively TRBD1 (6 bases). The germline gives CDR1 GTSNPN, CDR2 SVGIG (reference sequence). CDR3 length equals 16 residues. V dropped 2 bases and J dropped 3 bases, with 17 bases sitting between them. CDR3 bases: TGTGCCTGGAGTCGTCGGGGGGCCGACAACAATCAGCCCCAGCATTTT. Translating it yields CAWSRRGADNNQPQHF.